Listed below are T cell receptor beta chains from one sample, sequenced in a study of CD8+ T cells in alopecia areata. The table came from immunoSEQ multiplex PCR; TCRdb's copy has only in-frame clones and leaves some out. This table holds 200,000 to 250,000 clones, more than 50% found once. Source material: CD8+ T cells sorted from blood. All receptors come from a human donor in good health. CDR3s include the opening cysteine and the closing phenylalanine or tryptophan. The D gene is left open where the match is weak. Clone size appears in some rows only: once, few, many, or a class for an expanded clone.

D gene	J gene	clone size	V gene	CDR3 protein	CDR3 DNA
-	TRBJ2-1	-	TRBV5-1	CASSLVYNEQFF	TGCGCCAGCAGCTTGGTGTACAATGAGCAGTTCTTC
TRBD1	TRBJ1-2	once	TRBV15	CATSRARSGGYGYTF	TGTGCCACCAGCAGAGCTCGTTCAGGGGGCTATGGCTACACCTTC
-	TRBJ2-3	-	TRBV30	CAWSDVGAADTQYF	TGTGCCTGGAGTGATGTAGGGGCGGCGGATACGCAGTATTTT
-	TRBJ2-1	-	TRBV4-1	CASSPPGRYNEQFF	TGCGCCAGCAGCCCTCCGGGACGGTACAATGAGCAGTTCTTC
-	TRBJ2-4	-	TRBV2	CASDRGSGNIQYF	TGTGCCAGCGATAGGGGCTCCGGAAACATTCAGTACTTC
-	TRBJ1-1	few	TRBV5-6	CASSSTRKNTEAFF	TGTGCCAGCAGCTCTACACGGAAGAACACTGAAGCTTTCTTT
-	TRBJ1-5	-	TRBV5-6	CASSRDQRQPQHF	TGTGCCAGCAGTCGGGACCAGCGGCAGCCCCAGCATTTT
TRBD1	TRBJ1-6	-	TRBV4-1	CASSQGTGKPLHF	TGCGCCAGCAGCCAAGGGACAGGCAAACCCCTCCACTTT
-	TRBJ1-5	-	TRBV6-5	CASSLEGLPPQHF	TGTGCCAGCAGTCTCGAGGGCCTCCCGCCCCAGCATTTT
TRBD1	TRBJ1-5	-	TRBV11-2	CASSDKDRVDQPQHF	TGTGCCAGCAGCGATAAGGACAGGGTGGATCAGCCCCAGCATTTT
-	TRBJ1-1	-	TRBV29-1	CSVVAGVEAFF	TGCAGCGTTGTAGCTGGCGTTGAAGCTTTCTTT
-	TRBJ1-2	few	TRBV2	CASREGHFNYGYTF	TGTGCCAGCCGGGAGGGGCACTTTAACTATGGCTACACCTTC
-	TRBJ1-2	-	TRBV5-4	CASSAQDYGYTF	TGTGCCAGCAGCGCGCAGGACTATGGCTACACCTTC
TRBD1	TRBJ2-5	-	TRBV7-2	CASRLQGAGETQYF	TGTGCCAGCAGACTACAGGGGGCAGGAGAGACCCAGTACTTC
TRBD2	TRBJ2-1	-	TRBV29-1	CSARLAGGYNEQFF	TGCAGCGCTCGTCTAGCGGGGGGGTACAATGAGCAGTTCTTC
TRBD1	TRBJ1-2	-	TRBV11-2	CASSLGDRSTGYTF	TGTGCCAGCAGCTTAGGGGACAGGTCGACTGGCTACACCTTC
-	TRBJ2-5	-	TRBV9	CASSDRDQETQYF	TGTGCCAGCAGCGACCGGGACCAAGAGACCCAGTACTTC
TRBD1	TRBJ1-5	-	TRBV6-5	CASSLTGATSKPQHF	TGTGCCAGCAGTCTCACAGGGGCTACGTCGAAGCCCCAGCATTTT
-	TRBJ1-5	once	TRBV27	CASRPQGDGNQPQHF	TGTGCCAGCAGACCACAGGGCGACGGCAATCAGCCCCAGCATTTT
TRBD1	TRBJ1-1	few	TRBV20-1	CSARQGAEAFF	TGCAGTGCCAGACAGGGGGCCGAAGCTTTCTTT
-	TRBJ1-2	-	TRBV27	CATSGRGARYGYTF	TGTGCCACCTCGGGTAGGGGGGCGAGGTATGGCTACACCTTC
TRBD1	TRBJ1-5	-	TRBV7-9	CASSSDRGQPQHF	TGTGCCAGCAGCTCGGACAGGGGACAGCCCCAGCATTTT
-	TRBJ2-5	-	TRBV9	CASSVGWGETQYF	TGTGCCAGCAGCGTCGGCTGGGGGGAGACCCAGTACTTC
-	TRBJ2-7	-	TRBV2	CASTGSGASYEQYF	TGTGCCAGCACTGGATCAGGGGCATCGTACGAGCAGTACTTC
TRBD2	TRBJ2-2	-	TRBV27	CASSLMRTSGGPGELFF	TGTGCCAGCAGTTTAATGAGGACTAGCGGGGGACCCGGGGAGCTGTTTTTT
-	TRBJ1-1	-	TRBV29-1	CSVDEFNAEAFF	TGCAGCGTTGATGAGTTTAACGCTGAAGCTTTCTTT
TRBD1	TRBJ2-1	few	TRBV29-1	CSARDRARFWDEQFF	TGCAGCGCTAGGGACAGGGCCCGGTTTTGGGATGAGCAGTTCTTC
-	TRBJ2-5	few	TRBV25-1	CASSRHNQETQYF	TGTGCCAGCAGTCGCCATAACCAAGAGACCCAGTACTTC
-	TRBJ1-2	few	TRBV7-2	CASSLGGQPNYGYTF	TGTGCCAGCAGCTTAGGCGGACAGCCTAACTATGGCTACACCTTC
-	TRBJ1-2	once	TRBV27	CASNFSPPGYGYTF	TGTGCCAGCAATTTCTCTCCTCCAGGGTATGGCTACACCTTC
-	TRBJ1-2	few	TRBV25-1	CASSPPGSSYGYTF	TGTGCCAGCAGCCCCCCCGGGTCTAGCTATGGCTACACCTTC
TRBD1	TRBJ2-7	few	TRBV5-1	CASSPGTGSYEQYF	TGCGCCAGCAGTCCCGGGACAGGTTCCTACGAGCAGTACTTC
TRBD1	TRBJ2-7	-	TRBV29-1	CSVEDRTGGVKYF	TGCAGCGTTGAAGATAGGACAGGGGGCGTGAAGTACTTC
-	TRBJ2-2	-	TRBV7-9	CASSSAVGPTGELFF	TGTGCCAGCAGCTCCGCTGTGGGGCCGACCGGGGAGCTGTTTTTT
TRBD1	TRBJ2-5	-	TRBV25-1	CASSEQLIGTGRTETQYF	TGTGCCAGCAGTGAACAACTTATCGGGACAGGGCGAACAGAGACCCAGTACTTC
-	TRBJ2-7	-	TRBV15	CATSGRTERKYEQYF	TGTGCCACCAGCGGAAGGACAGAGAGGAAGTACGAGCAGTACTTC
TRBD1	TRBJ1-2	few	TRBV9	CASSVPGQNYGYTF	TGTGCCAGCAGCGTTCCGGGACAGAATTATGGCTACACCTTC
-	TRBJ2-1	few	TRBV4-1	CASSPGPPEEQFF	TGCGCCAGCAGCCCCGGGCCCCCGGAGGAGCAGTTCTTC
TRBD2	TRBJ2-1	-	TRBV5-6	CASSRGGNEQFF	TGTGCCAGCAGCCGGGGGGGCAATGAGCAGTTCTTC
-	TRBJ2-3	-	TRBV2	CASPSEGGVTDTQYF	TGTGCCAGTCCCTCCGAGGGGGGTGTCACAGATACGCAGTATTTT
TRBD2	TRBJ2-7	-	TRBV19	CASSWGTSGSYEQYF	TGTGCCAGTAGTTGGGGGACTAGCGGCTCCTACGAGCAGTACTTC
TRBD1	TRBJ2-5	-	TRBV6-5	CASSYRDRAQETQYF	TGTGCCAGCAGTTACCGGGACAGGGCGCAAGAGACCCAGTACTTC
TRBD2	TRBJ2-1	-	TRBV30	CAWTFGTSGSREQFF	TGTGCCTGGACCTTCGGGACTAGCGGATCGAGGGAGCAGTTCTTC
TRBD1	TRBJ1-2	once	TRBV13	CASSLRGQGPNYGYTF	TGTGCCAGCAGCTTACGGGGACAGGGGCCCAACTATGGCTACACCTTC
-	TRBJ1-2	-	TRBV29-1	CSVEPFRYGYTF	TGCAGCGTTGAGCCATTTAGGTATGGCTACACCTTC
-	TRBJ2-6	-	TRBV30	CACYGANVLTF	TGTGCCTGCTATGGGGCCAACGTCCTGACTTTC
TRBD1	TRBJ2-1	once	TRBV27	CASSRDRVSDEQFF	TGTGCCAGCAGCCGGGACAGGGTGAGTGATGAGCAGTTCTTC
-	TRBJ2-7	-	TRBV4-1	CASSPGQHYEQYF	TGCGCCAGCAGCCCGGGACAACACTACGAGCAGTACTTC
TRBD1	TRBJ1-1	-	TRBV29-1	CSARDSEGAFF	TGCAGCGCCCGGGACAGTGAGGGGGCTTTCTTT
-	TRBJ2-3	-	TRBV11-3	CASSSWTDTDTQYF	TGTGCCAGCAGCTCCTGGACGGACACAGATACGCAGTATTTT
-	TRBJ1-1	few	TRBV2	CASGQRLSTEAFF	TGTGCCAGCGGACAGAGGCTGAGCACTGAAGCTTTCTTT
TRBD2	TRBJ2-3	once	TRBV7-8	CASTLVGGGTDTQYF	TGTGCCAGCACCCTTGTGGGCGGGGGAACAGATACGCAGTATTTT
-	TRBJ2-3	few	TRBV6-1	CASSYWSTDTQYF	TGTGCCAGCAGTTATTGGAGTACAGATACGCAGTATTTT
TRBD2	TRBJ2-1	few	TRBV4-1	CASSQISGGANEQFF	TGCGCCAGCAGCCAAATCAGCGGGGGGGCGAATGAGCAGTTCTTC
-	TRBJ2-1	-	TRBV27	CASSLFKGNEQFF	TGTGCCAGCAGTTTATTTAAGGGCAATGAGCAGTTCTTC
-	TRBJ2-4	-	TRBV13	CASSFVGEVAKNIQYF	TGTGCCAGCAGCTTTGTTGGGGAAGTAGCCAAAAACATTCAGTACTTC
-	TRBJ2-5	few	TRBV6-1	CASSAADNQETQYF	TGTGCCAGCAGCGCGGCGGACAACCAAGAGACCCAGTACTTC
-	TRBJ1-2	-	TRBV7-9	CASSTSGNYGYTF	TGTGCCAGCAGCACGTCGGGCAACTATGGCTACACCTTC
TRBD2	TRBJ2-1	-	TRBV7-6	CASSPGGEQFF	TGTGCCAGCAGCCCGGGGGGTGAGCAGTTCTTC
-	TRBJ2-5	few	TRBV29-1	CSVEVPGPSLVQETQYF	TGCAGCGTTGAAGTTCCTGGACCCAGTTTGGTACAAGAGACCCAGTACTTC